The 23 T cell receptor beta chains below come from one sample, sequenced in a study of Graves' ophthalmopathy and Graves' hyperthyroidism. Transcripts of RNA were the source for amplifying TCR beta CDR3 regions. The authors performed first-round RT-PCR with HTBI primers and then a second-round multiplex PCR. Each CDR3 protein is one row after TCRdb ran MiXCR on the multiplex PCR reads. Among 350,000 to 450,000 distinct CDR3 sequences, approximately 21% were seen once, and the ten largest hold 2.5% to 3.5%. The sample consisted of peripheral blood. These receptor sequences come from a woman under 30 with stable Graves' hyperthyroidism.

In its sample, this clonotype was seen many times. This chain connects TRBV6-1 to TRBJ2-2; D not resolved. The germline CDR1 and CDR2 sequences are MNHNS and SASEGT. The CDR3 has 19 residues. V shed 0 bases and J shed 0 bases, with 17 bases lying between them. The CDR3 sequence is CASSEAGWAVGANTGELFF. In nucleotides, the CDR3 is TGTGCCAGCAGTGAAGCGGGTTGGGCCGTTGGTGCGAACACCGGGGAGCTGTTTTTT.

The sample holds many counts of this clonotype. CDR3 protein: CASSLYYGLAQYF. The CDR3 DNA is TGCGCCAGCAGCTTGTATTATGGGTTGGCCCAGTACTTC. The rearrangement joins TRBV5-1 to TRBJ2-5; D uncertain. Per the germline V gene, CDR1 is SGHRS and CDR2 is YFSETQ. The CDR3 has 13 residues. V was shortened by 1 base and J by 9 bases, with 13 bases between the two germline ends.

The chain joins TRBV10-3 to TRBJ1-1; 10 positions match TRBD1. Germline CDR1 reads ENHRY; CDR2 reads SYGVKD. The CDR3 extends over 17 amino acids. The V segment lost 4 bases and the J segment 4 bases; nucleotides outside the gene matches: 12. The CDR3 sequence: CAISVETGGLWGTEAFF. The CDR3 nucleotides read TGTGCCATCAGTGTGGAGACAGGGGGCTTGTGGGGCACTGAAGCTTTCTTT.

V is TRBV6-2 or TRBV6-3 and J is TRBJ1-2; D is uncertain. CDR1 is MNHEY and CDR2 is SVGEGT in the germline V gene. Trimming took 5 bases from V and 1 from J, leaving 8 bases between them. The CDR3 has 13 residues. CDR3 nucleotide sequence: TGTGCCAGCAGTGACACACGTAACTATGGCTACACCTTC. Amino acids: CASSDTRNYGYTF.

This clonotype was seen ten or more times. The V gene is TRBV6-5, the J gene TRBJ2-2; no clear D. Looked up from germline, CDR1 is MNHEY and CDR2 is SVGAGI. The CDR3 is 14 amino acids. Trimming removed 3 bases from V and 4 bases from J, with 9 bases in between. In DNA form, the CDR3 reads TGTGCCAGCAGTTATAGAGGTGTCACCGGGGAGCTGTTTTTT. It encodes CASSYRGVTGELFF.

In this sample, this clonotype turned up many times. The chain employs TRBV29-1 and TRBJ2-7; D could derive from TRBD1 or TRBD2 (5 bases each). V was pared by 5 bases and J by 4 bases, with 18 bases between. CDR3 length: 14 amino acids. The germline V gene encodes CDR1 SQVTM and CDR2 ANQGSEA. The CDR3 sequence is CSVLHPGPTYEQYF. CDR3 sequence (DNA): TGCAGCGTTTTGCATCCGGGACCGACATACGAGCAGTACTTC.

This clonotype was counted ten times or more. The chain couples TRBV25-1 to TRBJ1-2; D may be TRBD1 (6 bases). This CDR3 contains 15 residues. Trimming took off 4 bases at V and 8 bases at J, with 20 bases between the two ends. The germline V gene encodes CDR1 MGHDK and CDR2 SYGVNS. The CDR3 sequence is CASSGPLRGAGGYTF. The CDR3 coding sequence is TGTGCCAGCAGTGGACCCCTTCGGGGGGCAGGGGGCTACACCTTC.

Ten or more counts support this clonotype. The CDR3, as DNA: TGTGCCAGCAGTTTATTGGCTAGCGGCACCGGGGAGCTGTTTTTT. It specifies CASSLLASGTGELFF. V gene TRBV12-3 or TRBV12-4 combines with J gene TRBJ2-2, with 7 nucleotides matching TRBD2. The ends lost 2 bases at V and 4 bases at J; junction bases unmatched: 4. This CDR3 comprises 15 residues.

In its sample, this clonotype was seen many times. This chain connects TRBV30 to TRBJ1-2; D call uncertain. CDR3 length equals 13 residues. Trimming pared 4 bases from V and 3 bases from J, leaving 12 bases between. Germline CDR1 and CDR2: GTSNPN and SVGIG (reference sequence). The CDR3, as DNA: TGTGCCTGGAAGCAGGTTATAGACTATGGCTACACCTTC. It yields the protein CAWKQVIDYGYTF. The full variable domain, completed using reference TRBV30 and TRBJ1-2, is SQTIHQWPATLVQPVGSPLSLECTVEGTSNPNLYWYRQAAGRGLQLLFYSVGIGQISSEVPQNLSASRPQDRQFILSSKKLLLSDSGFYLCAWKQVIDYGYTFGSGTRLTVV.

The rearrangement joins TRBV7-2 to TRBJ2-5, with D unresolved. The CDR3 sequence is 14 residues long. Germline CDR1 SGHTA, CDR2 FQGNSA. Deletions cut 2 bases from V and 3 bases from J, with 10 bases between. CDR3 sequence: CASSLQGSEETQYF. CDR3 coding DNA: TGTGCCAGCAGCTTACAAGGATCCGAAGAGACCCAGTACTTC. Supplemented by reference TRBV7-2 and TRBJ2-5, the full variable domain reads GAGVSQSPSNKVTEKGKDVELRCDPISGHTALYWYRQSLGQGLEFLIYFQGNSAPDKSGLPSDRFSAERTGGSVSTLTIQRTQQEDSAVYLCASSLQGSEETQYFGPGTRLLVL.

This clonotype has a count of ten or more. The chain uses TRBV2 and TRBJ1-2; D gene unclear. Germline loops: CDR1 SNHLY, CDR2 FYNNEI. The CDR3 totals 14 residues. V was shortened by 5 bases and J by 2 bases, with 12 bases between the two germline ends. CDR3 coding DNA: TGTGCCAGCAGTTACACCTTCGGGAACTATGGCTACACCTTC. Its translation is CASSYTFGNYGYTF.

The table lists this clonotype with a few counts. The V call is TRBV12-3 or TRBV12-4, the J call TRBJ1-2, with 7 positions matching TRBD1. This CDR3 has 15 amino acids. After removal of 4 bases from V and 4 bases from J, the junction contained 9 bases not matched to a gene. In nucleotides, the CDR3 is TGTGCCAGCAGTTCTAAATCGGGACAGCTCTATGGCTACACCTTC. Translation: CASSSKSGQLYGYTF.

This clonotype appeared many times. The chain employs TRBV2 and TRBJ1-1; maybe TRBD1 (5 bases). The CDR3 spans 18 residues. CDR1 is SNHLY, CDR2 FYNNEI, per germline. V lost 7 bases, J lost 3 bases, and 27 bases lay in between. This chain's CDR3 is CASMTDSVADLLYTEAFF. DNA of the CDR3: TGTGCCAGCATGACAGACTCGGTCGCGGACCTTCTTTACACTGAAGCTTTCTTT. Filled out from reference TRBV2 and TRBJ1-1, the complete variable domain reads EPEVTQTPSHQVTQMGQEVILRCVPISNHLYFYWYRQILGQKVEFLVSFYNNEISEKSEIFDDQFSVERPDGSNFTLKIRSTKLEDSAMYFCASMTDSVADLLYTEAFFGQGTRLTVV.

The chain recombines TRBV5-1 with TRBJ1-3; 7 nucleotides align to TRBD1. Germline CDR1 SGHRS, CDR2 YFSETQ. The CDR3 extends over 16 amino acids. Trimming cost V 5 bases and J 0 bases; bases outside gene matches: 8. The CDR3 coding sequence is TGCGCCAGCAGTCCACAGGGGCTAAACTCTGGAAACACCATATATTTT. This gives the protein CASSPQGLNSGNTIYF.

As to this clonotype: One base away lies a much larger clone, so this may be a sequencing read error. The conserved phenylalanine or tryptophan normally closing the CDR3 is absent here, so this likely arose from a read error. The limits of the CDR3 on the DNA are not certain, so only TCRdb's listed CDR3 is given. The rearrangement uses TRBV19 and TRBJ1-1. The germline gives CDR1 LNHDA, CDR2 SQIVND (reference sequence). The CDR3 adds up to 13 amino acids, both ends counted. CDR3 residues: CASFGVGLNEALS.

This clonotype appeared many times. The CDR3 coding sequence is TGTGCCATCAGCGGAGGGACAGACTACGAGCAGTACTTC. This translates into CAISGGTDYEQYF. The chain joins TRBV10-3 to TRBJ2-7, with D maybe TRBD1 (7 bases). The CDR3 sequence is 13 residues long. Germline CDR1 is ENHRY and CDR2 is SYGVKD. Trimming took off 6 bases at V and 3 bases at J, with 12 bases between the two ends.

This CDR3 is CASSGDRERQETQYF. The CDR3, as DNA: TGTGCCAGCAGTGGGGACAGGGAACGTCAAGAGACCCAGTACTTC. V is TRBV6-2 or TRBV6-3 and J is TRBJ2-5, with 9 bases aligning to TRBD1. V lost 5 bases, J lost 2 bases, and 6 bases stayed unmatched. The CDR3 length is 15 residues. From germline, CDR1 is MNHEY and CDR2 SVGEGT.

In its sample, this clonotype was seen many times. V and J are TRBV7-8 and TRBJ2-3, with TRBD1 as a possible D gene (6 bases). Trimming stripped 5 bases from V and 2 bases from J, with 17 bases between. The germline V gene encodes CDR1 SGHVS and CDR2 FQNEAQ. The CDR3 consists of 16 residues. As DNA, the CDR3 is TGTGCCAGCAGCCTTGCGACAGGTCGGACCACAGATACGCAGTATTTT. It yields the protein CASSLATGRTTDTQYF.

This clonotype was counted only a few times. This sequence joins TRBV20-1 and TRBJ2-5; D uncertain. Per germline, CDR1 DFQATT and CDR2 SNEGSKA (reference sequence). The CDR3 is 13 residues long. Trimming took 2 bases from V and 5 from J, leaving 12 bases between them. The CDR3 DNA reads as TGCAGTGCTAGAATCGACTTTGCGGAGACCCAGTACTTC. It yields the protein CSARIDFAETQYF.

This CDR3 is CASSFGGFNQPQHF. Written as DNA, the CDR3 is TGCGCCAGCAGCTTTGGAGGGTTCAATCAGCCCCAGCATTTT. The rearrangement uses TRBV5-1 and TRBJ1-5; no clear D. Germline V gene lookup returns CDR1 SGHRS and CDR2 YFSETQ. The CDR3 totals 14 residues. Deletions cut 2 bases from V and 3 bases from J, with 9 bases between.

The V call is TRBV14, the J call TRBJ2-1, with 13 bases matching TRBD2. Germline V gene lookup returns CDR1 SGHDN and CDR2 FVKESK. This CDR3 comprises 16 residues. With 5 bases clipped from V and 8 bases from J, the junction kept 9 bases outside the gene matches. CDR3 residues: CASSGPGLAGIYEQFF. In DNA form, the CDR3 reads TGTGCCAGCAGCGGACCGGGACTAGCGGGAATCTATGAGCAGTTCTTC.

This clonotype was recorded at least ten times. The CDR3 DNA follows: TGTGCCATCAGTGATGGGACAAGACCCTACGAGCAGTACTTC. It encodes CAISDGTRPYEQYF. V usage is TRBV10-3 and J usage is TRBJ2-7; possible D gene TRBD1, 6 bases. The CDR3 is made up of 14 amino acids. CDR1 is ENHRY, CDR2 SYGVKD, per germline. With 3 bases removed from V and 2 bases from J, the gap between germline ends came to 11 bases.

This clonotype was seen ten or more times. The chain joins TRBV6-2 or TRBV6-3 to TRBJ2-7; 9 bases agree with TRBD2. V shed 7 bases, J shed 4 bases, and the junction held 14 bases outside the gene matches. This CDR3 is 16 amino acids long. Germline assignment: CDR1 MNHEY and CDR2 SVGEGT. The CDR3 nucleotides read TGTGCCAGCACCGAACCCGGCGGGAGGGCCAAATACGAGCAGTACTTC. It translates to CASTEPGGRAKYEQYF.